The 26 T cell receptor beta chains given below trace back to one sample, sequenced in a study of blood T cell repertoires in COVID-19. The repertoire was sequenced with immunoSEQ multiplex PCR; TCRdb's copy has only in-frame clones and lacks some. The sample holds 350,000 or so clones, 92% seen once. The specimen was PBMCs or T cells enriched from blood (not recorded which). The receptors were sampled from a woman aged 25 to 39 who had recovered from COVID-19.

The rearrangement joins TRBV24-1 to TRBJ2-1, with 10 nucleotides matching TRBD1. The CDR3 is 16 residues long. Germline CDR1 reads KGHDR; CDR2 reads SFDVKD. The junction had 3 bases not matched to a gene; V was cut back by 4 bases and J by 1 base. As DNA, the CDR3 is TGTGCCACCAGTGACCGGACAGGGGGTTCCTACAATGAGCAGTTCTTC. Encoded protein: CATSDRTGGSYNEQFF.

The CDR3 region has the DNA TGTGCCAGTTGTGCGTATGGCAATCAGCCCCAGCATTTT. This sequence encodes CASCAYGNQPQHF. The gene calls are TRBV19 and TRBJ1-5; D ambiguous. The CDR3 loop spans 13 amino acids. V shed 8 bases and J shed 2 bases, with 10 bases lying between them. CDR1 and CDR2 (germline): LNHDA, SQIVND (reference sequence).

The V and J genes are TRBV18 and TRBJ2-3; a possible D gene is TRBD1 (5 bases). The CDR3 is 13 residues long. CDR1 and CDR2 from the germline V gene are KGHSH and LQKENI. The ends were cut back, 3 bases at V and 5 bases at J, with 9 bases in the middle. The CDR3 coding sequence is TGTGCCAGCTCACCGCTTACAGGAGATACGCAGTATTTT. This gives the protein CASSPLTGDTQYF.

This clone turned up a few times. The gene calls are TRBV28 and TRBJ2-2; weak D call: TRBD1 (6 bases). The germline V gene has CDR1 MDHEN and CDR2 SYDVKM. This CDR3 contains 13 residues. V dropped 7 bases and J dropped 6 bases, with 12 bases sitting between them. For the CDR3, the DNA is TGTGCCAGCACCAAGGGGGTTCCCGGGGAGCTGTTTTTT. Protein product: CASTKGVPGELFF.

This clone was picked up one time. The chain has TRBV13 and TRBJ2-2, with 10 nucleotides matching TRBD1. The germline CDR1 and CDR2 sequences are PRHDT and FYEKMQ (reference sequence). The CDR3 has 16 amino acids. V lost 5 bases, J lost 5 bases, and 8 bases stayed unmatched. The CDR3 nucleotides read TGTGCCAGCAGCACGCGGGACAGGGGTATTACCGGGGAGCTGTTTTTT. Its protein is CASSTRDRGITGELFF.

The CDR3 DNA reads TGTGCCAGCAGTAGGACAGGGGATCAGCCCCAGCATTTT. It specifies CASSRTGDQPQHF. The genes are TRBV2 and TRBJ1-5, with TRBD1 matching over 9 bases. Germline V CDR1 and CDR2: SNHLY, FYNNEI. This CDR3 comprises 13 residues. Trimming took 5 bases from V and 5 from J; bases not matched to a gene: 1.

The gene calls are TRBV3-1 (or the pseudogene TRBV3-2) and TRBJ1-2; D call uncertain. Trimming left V 1 base short and J 4 bases short, with 13 bases between. The germline V gene encodes CDR1 LGHDT and CDR2 YNNKEL (reference sequence). The CDR3 is 15 amino acids. CDR3 residues: CASSQASGSPYGYTF. CDR3 DNA sequence: TGTGCCAGCAGCCAAGCAAGCGGTAGCCCCTATGGCTACACCTTC.

The chain carries TRBV29-1 and TRBJ2-2; 7 bases match TRBD2. V was clipped by 4 bases and J by 8 bases; unmatched bases: 13. In germline, CDR1 is SQVTM, CDR2 ANQGSEA. The CDR3 has 15 amino acids. DNA for the CDR3: TGCAGCGTTGGGACTAGACTAGCCTCTCCTGGGGAGCTGTTTTTT. Translated, it gives CSVGTRLASPGELFF.

The gene calls are TRBV5-1 and TRBJ2-5; TRBD1 agrees at 9 bases. This CDR3 is 15 amino acids long. Germline trimming cut 4 bases from V and 5 bases from J; bases unmatched to any gene: 9. The germline gives CDR1 SGHRS, CDR2 YFSETQ. CDR3 amino acids: CASSGPQGASETQYF. The CDR3 DNA sequence: TGCGCCAGCAGCGGCCCACAGGGGGCATCGGAGACCCAGTACTTC.

The CDR3, as DNA: TGTGCCAGCAGTGAAGCGACTAGCGGAAGCTCCTACGAGCAGTACTTC. Translated: CASSEATSGSSYEQYF. The chain is built from TRBV6-1 and TRBJ2-7, with 9 bases lining up with TRBD2. The CDR3 has 16 residues. The trim removed 0 bases at V and 0 bases at J, leaving 3 bases unmatched. Germline V gene lookup returns CDR1 MNHNS and CDR2 SASEGT.

The count of this clone is one. The chain links TRBV12-3 or TRBV12-4 to TRBJ1-3, with a tentative D call TRBD1 (5 bases). The V and J ends lost 4 bases and 6 bases respectively, with 10 bases between them. The CDR3 contains 13 residues. The CDR3 sequence is CASSSGLENTIYF. The CDR3 nucleotides are TGTGCCAGCAGTTCAGGGTTGGAAAACACCATATATTTT.

The chain recombines TRBV13 with TRBJ1-4; 9 bases are shared with TRBD1. The CDR3 runs 14 residues. Germline trimming cut 6 bases from V and 4 bases from J; bases unmatched to any gene: 3. From germline, CDR1 is PRHDT and CDR2 FYEKMQ (reference sequence). For the CDR3, the DNA is TGTGCCAGCAGTCAGGACAGGGGTAATGAAAAACTGTTTTTT. It encodes CASSQDRGNEKLFF.

V is TRBV19 and J is TRBJ1-1, with D unclear. Trimming shortened V by 9 bases and J by 5 bases, and 13 bases separated the two germline ends. In germline, CDR1 is LNHDA, CDR2 SQIVND (reference sequence). CDR3 length equals 12 residues. The CDR3 nucleotides read TGTGCCAGCAAAGATTTGAGTACTGAAGCTTTCTTT. Amino acids: CASKDLSTEAFF.

The V and J genes are TRBV28 and TRBJ1-2; D might be TRBD1 (6 bases). This CDR3 contains 15 residues. The V gene's germline CDR1 is MDHEN and CDR2 SYDVKM. V shed 3 bases and J shed 1 base, with 12 bases lying between them. As DNA, the CDR3 is TGTGCCAGCAGTTTCAAGGCAGGGGATAACTATGGCTACACCTTC. It translates to CASSFKAGDNYGYTF.

V and J are TRBV5-5 and TRBJ2-1; no clear D gene. The CDR3 length is 15 residues. V was pared by 4 bases and J by 0 bases, with 11 bases between. Germline CDR1 and CDR2: SGHKS and YYEKEE (reference sequence). CDR3 nucleotide sequence: TGTGCCAGCAGCATCGGGTTTGCCTCCTACAATGAGCAGTTCTTC. It encodes CASSIGFASYNEQFF.

Only one count was recorded for this clone. Within the sample, other DNA sequences also encode this same CDR3. This sequence joins TRBV9 and TRBJ1-5; no clear D gene. Germline CDR1 SGDLS, CDR2 YYNGEE. V was cut by 2 bases and J by 2 bases, with 8 bases left in between. The CDR3 has 14 residues. CDR3 coding DNA: TGTGCCAGCAGCGTGGGCGGGGGCAATCAGCCCCAGCATTTT. Translating gives CASSVGGGNQPQHF.

The genes are TRBV6-1 and TRBJ2-6; 8 nucleotides match TRBD1. The J segment lost 4 bases and the V segment lost 4 bases, leaving 9 bases of the junction unmatched. The germline CDR1 and CDR2 sequences are MNHNS and SASEGT. The CDR3 has 17 residues. CDR3 in amino acids: CASSVRRTGQGANVLTF. CDR3 DNA: TGTGCCAGCAGTGTCCGTAGGACAGGGCAAGGGGCCAACGTCCTGACTTTC.

The chain joins TRBV4-2 to TRBJ1-3, with no clear D. The CDR3 runs to 15 residues. CDR1 is LGHNA and CDR2 is YNFKEQ in the germline V gene. The germline V and J ends were trimmed by 0 bases and 4 bases, with 10 bases remaining between them. CDR3 DNA: TGTGCCAGCAGCCAAGATCATTCGGGGGGAAACACCATATATTTT. Translating it yields CASSQDHSGGNTIYF.

The chain uses TRBV9 and TRBJ2-2; D gene uncertain. The germline CDR1 and CDR2 sequences are SGDLS and YYNGEE. This CDR3 region has 14 residues. The ends were cut back, 5 bases at V and 0 bases at J, with 8 bases in the middle. CDR3 nucleotides: TGTGCCAGCAGGGGCATTTCGAACACCGGGGAGCTGTTTTTT. It codes for CASRGISNTGELFF. Supplemented by reference TRBV9 and TRBJ2-2, the full variable domain reads DSGVTQTPKHLITATGQRVTLRCSPRSGDLSVYWYQQSLDQGLQFLIQYYNGEERAKGNILERFSAQQFPDLHSELNLSSLELGDSALYFCASRGISNTGELFFGEGSRLTVL.

The chain couples TRBV29-1 to TRBJ2-7; maybe TRBD2 (7 bases). In germline, CDR1 is SQVTM, CDR2 ANQGSEA. The germline V and J ends were trimmed by 7 bases and 3 bases, with 10 bases remaining between them. There are 11 residues in the CDR3. CDR3 sequence reads: CSAGGRYEQYF. Written as DNA, the CDR3 is TGCAGCGCGGGGGGCCGCTACGAGCAGTACTTC.

This chain connects TRBV5-6 to TRBJ1-1, with TRBD1 identical over 8 bases. The CDR3 consists of 16 residues. V gave up 4 bases and J gave up 4 bases; unmatched junction bases: 12. Germline CDR1 reads SGHDT; CDR2 reads YYEEEE. CDR3 region: CASSLWTGNGFTEAFF. The CDR3 DNA sequence: TGTGCCAGCAGCCTATGGACAGGGAATGGGTTCACTGAAGCTTTCTTT.

On this clone itself: Other nucleotide sequences from this sample produce the same CDR3. The genes are TRBV3-1 (or the pseudogene TRBV3-2) and TRBJ1-1; TRBD1 agrees at 9 bases. Germline V gene data show CDR1 as LGHDT and CDR2 as YNNKEL (reference sequence). Trimming took 3 bases from V and 1 from J; bases not matched to a gene: 0. The CDR3 is made up of 14 amino acids. The CDR3 DNA reads TGTGCCAGCAGCCAGGGACAGGGGAACACTGAAGCTTTCTTT. It specifies CASSQGQGNTEAFF.

This sequence joins TRBV27 and TRBJ2-3, with 9 nucleotides matching TRBD1. CDR1 is MNHEY, CDR2 SMNVEV, per germline (reference sequence). The ends lost 8 bases at V and 6 bases at J; junction bases unmatched: 12. CDR3 length equals 15 residues. DNA of the CDR3: TGTGCCAGCTCCAAATTCGGGACAGGGTATGATACGCAGTATTTT. Translating gives CASSKFGTGYDTQYF.

The genes are TRBV28 and TRBJ1-5; weak D call: TRBD1 (6 bases). The germline V and J ends were trimmed by 9 bases and 7 bases, with 19 bases remaining between them. The CDR3 has 14 residues. From germline, CDR1 is MDHEN and CDR2 SYDVKM. The CDR3 is CASSGTPSSQPQHF. The CDR3 nucleotides read TGTGCCAGTTCCGGGACACCTTCATCACAGCCCCAGCATTTT.

As regards this clone: Other nucleotide sequences from this sample produce the same CDR3. This chain connects TRBV19 to TRBJ1-5; the D gene is possibly TRBD1 (6 bases). V lost 4 bases and J lost 3, with 7 bases in between. Germline lookup yields CDR1 LNHDA and CDR2 SQIVND (reference sequence). This CDR3 contains 13 residues. The CDR3 protein is CASSTGDNQPQHF. The CDR3 nucleotides read TGTGCCAGTAGTACAGGGGACAATCAGCCCCAGCATTTT.

The DNA of the CDR3 is TGTGCCACCAGCAGAGGGACAGGGTACAATCAGCCCCAGCATTTT. It codes for CATSRGTGYNQPQHF. The chain carries TRBV15 and TRBJ1-5, with 8 bases that match TRBD1. The CDR3 extends over 15 amino acids. After removal of 1 base from V and 3 bases from J, the junction contained 2 bases not matched to a gene. Per the germline V gene, CDR1 is LNHNV and CDR2 is YYDKDF (reference sequence).